Included here is one TCR beta chain sequence, with context. The V gene end was trimmed by 10 bases and the J gene end by 2 bases; junction bases not matched to a gene: 6. In germline, CDR1 is ENHRY, CDR2 SYGVKD. The CDR3 is 13 amino acids. During active infection, Seattle patients enrolled and were then monitored through disease. The record originates from a study of blood T cell repertoires in COVID-19. Libraries were prepared by immunoSEQ multiplex PCR; TCRdb keeps only in-frame clonotypes and omits some of them. There are some 70,000 clones in the sample; about four fifths occur only once, and less than 15% lies in the top ten.

V and J are TRBV10-3 and TRBJ2-3, with 7 bases lining up with TRBD2. The sequence was obtained from a man aged 45-65 years with COVID-19, enrolled during active disease. Sequenced input: peripheral blood. In DNA, the CDR3 is TGTGCCAACTCCCGGGGGGTCACAGATACGCAGTATTTT. Encoded protein: CANSRGVTDTQYF.